The 2 T cell receptor beta chains in this list originate from one sample, sequenced in a study of blood T cells in healthy people across ages. Through a sample-barcoded 5' primer and a J-beta primer mix, a second PCR was run for roughly 7 to 11 cycles. TCRdb reanalysed the 5' RACE reads using MiXCR and keeps one entry per CDR3 protein. This sample has 750,000 to 950,000 distinct CDR3 sequences, with about 53% found just once. The sample was blood. The receptors were sampled from a man older than 75 in good health.

The chain joins TRBV6-5 to TRBJ1-6, with 10 positions matching TRBD1. The V gene's germline CDR1 is MNHEY and CDR2 SVGAGI. The CDR3 totals 16 residues. The V and J ends lost 2 bases and 10 bases, in that order; junction bases with no gene match: 8. The CDR3 spells CASSYGTGEVGSPLHF. In DNA form, the CDR3 reads TGTGCCAGCAGTTACGGGACAGGGGAGGTCGGATCACCCCTCCACTTT.

On this clonotype itself: Mismatch with germline at one junction end may stem from a read error. V is TRBV6-2 or TRBV6-3 and J is TRBJ1-1; D ambiguous. The CDR3 contains 14 residues. The V gene's germline CDR1 is MNHEY and CDR2 SVGEGT. CDR3 sequence reads: CAGSYVPVNTEAFF. In DNA, the CDR3 is TGTGCCGGCAGTTATGTCCCGGTCAACACTGAAGCTTTCTTT.